This TCR beta chain derives from a study of OX40 agonist ivuxolimab in advanced cancers. The assay was immunoSEQ multiplex PCR, and TCRdb's table has in-frame clones only and misses some. The sample carries around 73,000 clones, about 87% recorded once. The trim removed 6 bases at V and 0 bases at J, leaving 7 bases unmatched. There are 15 residues in the CDR3. Germline V gene data show CDR1 as SEHNR and CDR2 as FQNEAQ (reference sequence). This chain links TRBV7-9 with TRBJ2-5; TRBD1 matches 7 bases. The sample here was CD4+ or CD8+ T cells sorted from blood, taken in a trial of the OX40 agonist ivuxolimab. The TCR was taken from an adult with an advanced solid tumor such as melanoma, head and neck, liver or kidney cancer. The chain's CDR3 is CASSFGTAYQETQYF. The CDR3 coding sequence is TGTGCCAGCAGTTTTGGGACAGCGTACCAAGAGACCCAGTACTTC.